The clone carrying this T cell receptor (beta chain) has ten or more counts. Its antigen is unknown. 5'RACE primed at constant segments yielded TCR alpha and TCR beta cDNA libraries bearing sample barcodes and UMIs. Each CDR3 protein is one row after TCRdb ran MiXCR on the 5' RACE reads. Of hundreds of thousands of distinct CDR3 sequences listed, around 15% are singletons. This CDR3 spans 13 amino acids. Looked up from germline, CDR1 is DFQATT and CDR2 is SNEGSKA (reference sequence). Trimming cost V 7 bases and J 5 bases, with 17 bases left between them. This specimen comes from a study of T-cell memory formation after mild COVID-19. Overall study: TCR clusters were mostly confined to one donor each. Overall study results and limits: The study found balanced CD4/CD8 in clones contracting day 15 to 85 and a CD4+ lean in later expanders. Some clones that responded turned up in pre-infection memory, which suggests that cross-reactive memory joined in.

Sample: PBMCs or a T cell subset sorted from them (not recorded which). V is TRBV20-1 and J is TRBJ1-1, with D maybe TRBD1 (5 bases). The TCR was taken from a man aged 18 to 30 who had mild COVID-19 (a few samples of this study predate the infection). Cell type and time point are not known. The CDR3 sequence is CSGEGPPETEAFF. In DNA form, the CDR3 reads TGCAGTGGGGAGGGACCACCAGAGACTGAAGCTTTCTTT.